This TCR beta chain stems from a study (dated by TCRdb to the mid-2010s). Libraries were prepared through RT-PCR. Instrument on record: Illumina MiSeq. TCRdb redid the processing of the public reads, applying fastp at Q25 and MiXCR, and retained in-frame beta chains. Rows are combined by CDR3 protein, so each entry shows the most common genes and DNA. The sample table shows hundreds of thousands of distinct CDR3 sequences, and approximately 14% are seen once. Of the sample, 3.6% falls within the top ten clones. This clonotype appeared a few times. Its antigen is currently not known. One base away there is no much larger clone; base qualities are not given. CDR1 MDHEN and CDR2 SYDVKM are derived from the germline V gene. Inclusive of the bounding cysteine and phenylalanine, the CDR3 is 17 residues long. Only the CDR3 DNA stays, 51 bases, in frame from base 1. Germline trimming amounts to 1 base on V and 7 bases on J, with 15 as the count of junction bases outside the gene matches.

The specimen was memory CD4+ T cells from blood. The sequence was obtained from a female donor in good health, serving as a healthy control. The rearrangement joined TRBV28 to TRBJ1-2; 7 nucleotides in the junction match TRBD1. For the CDR3, the sequence is CASSLLGDRHLGGGYTF. The nucleotide sequence reads TGTGCCAGCAGTTTATTGGGGGACAGACACCTAGGGGGTGGCTACACCTTC.